The 24 T cell receptor beta chains reported below all come from one sample, sequenced in a study of post-analysis software for immune sequencing data. Findings and limits, study-wide: Four or five TRBV segments, including TRBV5-6, TRBV5-1 and TRBV20-1, were more frequent in patients than controls.

Antigens for these TCRs are unknown. Prepared TCR beta cDNA libraries contained unique molecular identifiers. TCRdb reanalysed the PCR reads using MiXCR and keeps one entry per CDR3 protein. The sample includes roughly 800,000 distinct CDR3 sequences, about 45% seen only once; the top ten take just under 5%. Sample: blood. The source of these receptors is a girl under 18 with multiple sclerosis.

This chain links TRBV5-1 with TRBJ2-3, with TRBD1 matching over 7 bases. Germline loops: CDR1 SGHRS, CDR2 YFSETQ. The CDR3 sequence is 13 residues long. The ends lost 7 bases at V and 5 bases at J; junction bases unmatched: 7. This CDR3 is CASRQGLLDTQYF. DNA for the CDR3: TGCGCCAGCCGACAGGGTCTGTTAGATACGCAGTATTTT.

A few counts support this clonotype. The genes are TRBV5-6 and TRBJ2-1; maybe TRBD2 (5 bases). Germline CDR1 is SGHDT and CDR2 is YYEEEE. The CDR3 consists of 14 residues. V lost 3 bases to trimming and J lost 0 bases, with 7 bases between them. The CDR3 nucleotides are TGTGCCAGCAGCTCCGGGATCTCCTACAATGAGCAGTTCTTC. Encoded protein: CASSSGISYNEQFF. Looking up the rest from reference TRBV5-6 and TRBJ2-1 gives the full variable domain: DAGVTQSPTHLIKTRGQQVTLRCSPKSGHDTVSWYQQALGQGPQFIFQYYEEEERQRGNFPDRFSGHQFPNYSSELNVNALLLGDSALYLCASSSGISYNEQFFGPGTRLTVL.

There are a few counts of this clonotype. This chain connects TRBV4-3 to TRBJ2-1; no firm D call. There are 13 residues in the CDR3. V was trimmed by 1 base and J by 10 bases, leaving 11 bases between them. From germline, CDR1 is LGHNA and CDR2 YSLEER. The CDR3 is CASSQGPFSEQFF. CDR3 nucleotide sequence: TGCGCCAGCAGCCAAGGGCCCTTCTCGGAGCAGTTCTTC.

The chain carries TRBV12-3 or TRBV12-4 and TRBJ2-1; TRBD2 is a possible D gene (5 bases). Trimming cost V 5 bases and J 8 bases, with 19 bases left between them. This CDR3 comprises 15 residues. The CDR3 region is CASSPGVALSHEQFF. As DNA, the CDR3 is TGTGCCAGCAGTCCCGGGGTGGCATTAAGCCATGAGCAGTTCTTC.

The rearrangement joins TRBV4-3 to TRBJ2-2, with 8 bases lining up with TRBD1. Germline CDR1 is LGHNA and CDR2 is YSLEER. V shed 4 bases, J shed 1 base, and the junction held 8 bases outside the gene matches. The CDR3 runs to 17 residues. CDR3 loop: CASSRKGQAGNTGELFF. CDR3 DNA sequence: TGCGCCAGCAGCCGCAAGGGACAGGCAGGGAACACCGGGGAGCTGTTTTTT.

V and J are TRBV6-6 and TRBJ1-4; 7 bases are shared with TRBD1. In germline, CDR1 is MNHNY, CDR2 SVGAGI (reference sequence). The length of the CDR3 is 16 residues. Trimming removed 6 bases from V and 10 bases from J; junction bases left unmatched: 17. The CDR3 sequence: CASSPRPGQDMSKLFF. The CDR3 DNA sequence: TGTGCCAGCAGCCCCAGGCCAGGACAGGACATGTCAAAACTGTTTTTT.

This clonotype was seen more than once but under ten times. An end of the junction does not agree with germline; a read error may underlie this. The chain combines TRBV7-9 with TRBJ2-4; 12 nucleotides agree with TRBD1. The J call could be wrong; TRBJ2-7 is a better fit for the DNA end. This CDR3 comprises 17 residues. Germline V gene data show CDR1 as SEHNR and CDR2 as FQNEAQ (reference sequence). The CDR3 bases are TGTCCCAGCAGCCTACCAACCGGGACAGGGGGCTCCCACGAGCAGTACTTC. It yields the protein CPSSLPTGTGGSHEQYF.

This clonotype was picked up a small number of times. This chain links TRBV5-5 with TRBJ2-1; the match to TRBD2 covers 8 bases. Germline CDR1 and CDR2: SGHKS and YYEKEE (reference sequence). J gave up 10 bases and V 1 base, and 16 bases lay outside the gene matches. The CDR3 length is 17 residues. CDR3 loop: CASSLSFSGICQREQFF. The CDR3 DNA reads TGTGCCAGCAGCTTGTCCTTTAGCGGGATCTGCCAGAGGGAGCAGTTCTTC.

A single count supports this clonotype. The rearrangement uses TRBV20-1 and TRBJ2-7; 9 bases agree with TRBD2. The closer fit of TRBJ2-5 to the DNA end suggests the J call may be wrong. The CDR3 spans 14 residues. The germline V gene has CDR1 DFQATT and CDR2 SNEGSKA (reference sequence). Here the CDR3 DNA reads TGCAGTGGTTTAGGGCGGGAGGGTTTGAAGACCCAGTACTTC. Its translation: CSGLGREGLKTQYF.

On this clonotype: A much larger clone sits a single nucleotide away, making a read error possible. This CDR3 fails to terminate in the conserved phenylalanine or tryptophan, so it likely reflects a read error. The rearrangement links TRBV12-3 or TRBV12-4 to TRBJ2-5; no firm D call. CDR3 length: 14 amino acids. V lost 1 base and J 2 bases, leaving 8 bases between the germline ends. Here the CDR3 reads CASSLGAVQETQYL. CDR3 in DNA: TGTGCCAGCAGTTTAGGGGCAGTTCAAGAGACCCAGTACTTA.

The chain employs TRBV10-3 and TRBJ2-1; 7 bases map to TRBD2. Trimming removed 6 bases from V and 4 bases from J; junction bases left unmatched: 12. CDR3 length: 16 amino acids. Looked up from germline, CDR1 is ENHRY and CDR2 is SYGVKD. The CDR3: CAISPLGGSPYNEQFF. The CDR3 region has the DNA TGTGCCATCAGCCCCCTGGGCGGGAGTCCATACAATGAGCAGTTCTTC.

About this clonotype: A much bigger clone sits one base away, suggesting this may be a read error. The chain is built from TRBV14 and TRBJ2-7; D might be TRBD1 (6 bases). In germline, CDR1 is SGHDN, CDR2 FVKESK. The CDR3 is 12 amino acids. V was cut by 3 bases and J by 6 bases, with 9 bases left in between. CDR3 coding DNA: TGTGCCAGCAGCCAGGGGGCCTTCGAGCAGTACTTC. It yields the protein CASSQGAFEQYF.

The gene calls are TRBV9 and TRBJ2-3; D might be TRBD2 (6 bases). Germline-derived CDR1 and CDR2 are SGDLS and YYNGEE. The CDR3 is 15 residues long. The V gene lost 2 bases and the J gene lost 0 bases, with 10 bases spanning the gap. In DNA, the CDR3 is TGTGCCAGCAGCGTCGGGACTTTTAGCACAGATACGCAGTATTTT. It is translated as CASSVGTFSTDTQYF.

This clonotype was picked up a small number of times. The J gene is TRBJ2-6, the V gene TRBV6-1, with D unresolved. The CDR3 spans 16 residues. The germline V gene encodes CDR1 MNHNS and CDR2 SASEGT. Trimming shortened V by 6 bases and J by 2 bases, and 14 bases separated the two germline ends. In nucleotides, the CDR3 is TGTGCCAGCAGCCAACTCCCCGTGACTGGGGCCAACGTCCTGACTTTC. It codes for CASSQLPVTGANVLTF.

The chain carries TRBV6-6 and TRBJ1-5; 11 nucleotides match TRBD1. Germline lookup yields CDR1 MNHNY and CDR2 SVGAGI (reference sequence). This CDR3 region has 11 residues. V trimming: 6 bases; J trimming: 13 bases; junction bases outside the gene matches: 2. The CDR3 DNA sequence: TGTGCCAGCAGATGGGACAGGGGGCAGCATTTT. Translated: CASRWDRGQHF.

CDR3: CASRLSGGTQYEQYF. DNA of the CDR3: TGTGCCAGCAGGCTTTCCGGCGGGACCCAATACGAGCAGTACTTC. The gene calls are TRBV7-2 and TRBJ2-7, with D possibly being TRBD2 (6 bases). The germline CDR1 and CDR2 sequences are SGHTA and FQGNSA. The CDR3 sequence is 15 residues long. Trimming removed 6 bases from V and 4 bases from J, with 19 bases in between.

This rearrangement joins TRBV20-1 to TRBJ2-5, with 7 nucleotides matching TRBD1. The CDR3 spans 12 residues. J was trimmed by 4 bases and V by 4 bases; bases with no gene match: 3. From germline, CDR1 is DFQATT and CDR2 SNEGSKA (reference sequence). CDR3 region: CSATQGRETQYF. The CDR3 DNA follows: TGCAGTGCTACACAGGGGAGAGAGACCCAGTACTTC.

The chain combines TRBV15 with TRBJ2-1; the match to TRBD2 covers 11 bases. CDR1 and CDR2 from the germline V gene are LNHNV and YYDKDF (reference sequence). The V segment lost 5 bases and the J segment 5 bases; nucleotides outside the gene matches: 14. This CDR3 comprises 18 residues. CDR3 region: CATSGINLGTSGNNEQFF. Here the CDR3 DNA reads TGTGCCACCAGCGGGATTAACCTAGGGACTAGCGGAAACAATGAGCAGTTCTTC. Full variable domain (remainder filled in from reference TRBV15 and TRBJ2-1): DAMVIQNPRYQVTQFGKPVTLSCSQTLNHNVMYWYQQKSSQAPKLLFHYYDKDFNNEADTPDNFQSRRPNTSFCFLDIRSPGLGDTAMYLCATSGINLGTSGNNEQFFGPGTRLTVL.

The rearrangement links TRBV11-3 to TRBJ2-3, with 13 positions matching TRBD2. V was clipped by 5 bases and J by 6 bases; unmatched bases: 5. Germline V gene sequence: CDR1 SGHNT, CDR2 YENEEA. The CDR3 is made up of 15 amino acids. The CDR3 is CASSPRTSGSDTQYF. In nucleotides, the CDR3 is TGTGCCAGCAGCCCACGGACTAGCGGGAGCGATACGCAGTATTTT.

This clonotype was counted a few times. V gene TRBV29-1 combines with J gene TRBJ2-1; D is perhaps TRBD1 or TRBD2 (5 bases each). Trimming took off 4 bases at V and 4 bases at J, with 17 bases between the two ends. This CDR3 region has 15 residues. Germline V CDR1 and CDR2: SQVTM, ANQGSEA. As DNA, the CDR3 is TGCAGCGTTGGGGGAGAAAGCCGGACATACAATGAGCAGTTCTTC. Protein product: CSVGGESRTYNEQFF.

The gene calls are TRBV6-1 and TRBJ2-4; 9 bases fit TRBD2. Near its end, the DNA agrees better with TRBJ2-7, so the J call may be wrong. Germline V gene data show CDR1 as MNHNS and CDR2 as SASEGT. This CDR3 comprises 15 residues. The CDR3 protein is CASKRIAGDHGEQYF. The CDR3 coding sequence is TGTGCCAGCAAGAGGATAGCGGGAGACCACGGCGAGCAGTACTTC.

Only one count was recorded for this clonotype. This chain uses TRBV7-6 with TRBJ2-7, with 15 bases fitting TRBD2. V shed 2 bases and J 7 bases; nucleotides not matched to a gene: 3. The V gene's germline CDR1 is SGHVS and CDR2 FNYEAQ. The CDR3 is 15 residues long. CDR3 residues: CASSLKGLAGGEQYF. DNA of the CDR3: TGTGCCAGCAGCTTAAAGGGACTAGCGGGAGGAGAGCAGTACTTC.

J is TRBJ1-5 and V is TRBV6-6; D is uncertain. The CDR3 is 12 amino acids. V was pared by 5 bases and J by 7 bases, with 9 bases between. CDR1 is MNHNY and CDR2 is SVGAGI in the germline V gene (reference sequence). The CDR3 DNA is TGTGCCAGCAGTCAGCGAGGGCAGCCCCAGCATTTT. It encodes CASSQRGQPQHF.

V gene TRBV7-2 combines with J gene TRBJ2-3; a possible D gene is TRBD1 (5 bases). Germline CDR1 reads SGHTA; CDR2 reads FQGNSA. The CDR3 consists of 13 residues. Trimming left V 2 bases short and J 7 bases short, with 10 bases between. CDR3 protein: CASSLQRQNTQYF. The CDR3 nucleotides are TGTGCCAGCAGCTTACAGAGACAGAATACGCAGTATTTT.